This TCR beta chain was documented in a study of CD8 T cells in ankylosing spondylitis. Regarding this clonotype: No antigen is known for it.

Via MiXCR, TCRdb re-called the 5' RACE reads, giving one row per CDR3 protein. The data show about 220,000 distinct CDR3 sequences, with about 18% seen just once and under 45% held by the top ten. Germline lookup yields CDR1 SGHRS and CDR2 YFSETQ. The CDR3 extends over 15 amino acids. V lost 0 bases to trimming and J lost 2 bases, with 9 bases between them. The study's findings and limits: Enrichment of disease-linked clones was reportedly significant in matched ankylosing spondylitis synovial fluid. A motif of roughly 8 highly homologous TCR beta variants was seen as apparently characteristic of ankylosing spondylitis blood.

The receptor was isolated from a male donor with ankylosing spondylitis. The sample comprised blood, either unsorted or a sorted T cell fraction (not recorded which). J is TRBJ2-1 and V is TRBV5-1, with D uncertain. CDR3 DNA sequence: TGCGCCAGCAGCTTGGTAGGAAGCCCCTACAATGAGCAGTTCTTC. The encoded protein is CASSLVGSPYNEQFF.